The 25 T cell receptor beta chains below all came from one sample that was sequenced in a study of blood T cell repertoires in COVID-19. Profiled with immunoSEQ multiplex PCR; TCRdb holds only in-frame clones, not every one. Here the sample spans approximately 400,000 clones, around nine tenths being singletons. The sequenced material came from PBMCs or T cells enriched from blood (not recorded which). The receptors come from a woman younger than 35 who had recovered from COVID-19.

The chain links TRBV6-2 or TRBV6-3 to TRBJ2-2; 8 nucleotides align to TRBD2. The CDR3 extends over 14 amino acids. The germline gives CDR1 MNHEY, CDR2 SVGEGT. After removal of 5 bases from V and 5 bases from J, the junction contained 4 bases not matched to a gene. The CDR3 sequence: CASSQGLATGELFF. The CDR3 bases are TGTGCCAGCAGTCAAGGACTAGCTACCGGGGAGCTGTTTTTT.

The V call is TRBV10-3, the J call TRBJ1-4; a possible D gene is TRBD1 (6 bases). CDR1 and CDR2 (germline): ENHRY, SYGVKD. The CDR3 spans 14 residues. V lost 3 bases, J lost 11 bases, and 16 bases lay in between. The CDR3 bases are TGTGCCATCAGTGAATCAGGGGAAGAAGAGAAACTGTTTTTT. It encodes CAISESGEEEKLFF.

This clone was seen once. The rearrangement links TRBV5-8 to TRBJ2-1; no reliable D call. This CDR3 comprises 13 residues. Germline V gene data show CDR1 as SGHTS and CDR2 as YDEGEE. The V end was cut by 3 bases, the J end by 5 bases, with 9 bases between. The CDR3 nucleotides are TGTGCCAGCAGCTGGTCCAGAAACAATGAGCAGTTCTTC. Its translation: CASSWSRNNEQFF.

This chain connects TRBV6-2 or TRBV6-3 to TRBJ1-1, with 8 bases fitting TRBD1. CDR3 size: 15 residues. The germline V gene has CDR1 MNHEY and CDR2 SVGEGT. The V gene end was trimmed by 4 bases and the J gene end by 1 base; junction bases not matched to a gene: 5. CDR3 region: CASSSHRGRNTEAFF. The DNA of the CDR3 is TGTGCCAGCAGTTCCCACAGGGGGAGGAACACTGAAGCTTTCTTT.

The table lists this clone with a few counts. One end of the junction varies from germline; a read error may be responsible. The chain has TRBV7-7 and TRBJ2-5, with 8 bases matching TRBD2. CDR1 is SSHAT and CDR2 is FNYEAQ in the germline V gene (reference sequence). This CDR3 spans 15 amino acids. CDR3 region: CASSLDGGGTETQYF. The CDR3 DNA sequence: TGTGCTAGCAGCTTAGACGGCGGGGGGACGGAGACCCAGTACTTC.

Only one count was recorded for this clone. The chain is built from TRBV9 and TRBJ1-2, with 9 bases lining up with TRBD1. After removal of 0 bases from V and 2 bases from J, the junction contained 8 bases not matched to a gene. This CDR3 spans 17 amino acids. CDR1 and CDR2 from the germline V gene are SGDLS and YYNGEE. CDR3: CASSVDSKGQGNYGYTF. CDR3 bases: TGTGCCAGCAGCGTAGATTCGAAGGGACAGGGAAACTATGGCTACACCTTC.

This clone has only a few counts. The rearrangement links TRBV10-3 to TRBJ2-2; 11 bases match TRBD2. Germline CDR1 reads ENHRY; CDR2 reads SYGVKD. This CDR3 is 15 amino acids long. The J segment lost 3 bases and the V segment lost 6 bases, leaving 3 bases of the junction unmatched. CDR3 sequence reads: CAISLSGGDTGELFF. CDR3 in DNA: TGTGCCATCAGCCTTAGCGGGGGGGACACCGGGGAGCTGTTTTTT.

This chain uses TRBV10-1 with TRBJ2-2; the D gene is possibly TRBD2 (6 bases). The V end lost 3 bases, the J end lost 7 bases, and 12 bases lay between the germline ends. This CDR3 contains 14 residues. Germline CDR1 is WNHNN and CDR2 is SYGVQD (reference sequence). The CDR3 protein is CASSDWGEGGELFF. As DNA, the CDR3 is TGCGCCAGCAGTGATTGGGGGGAAGGCGGGGAGCTGTTTTTT.

J is TRBJ1-4 and V is TRBV14, with D unresolved. The ends were cut back, 0 bases at V and 11 bases at J, with 13 bases in the middle. The CDR3 runs to 14 residues. Germline assignment: CDR1 SGHDN and CDR2 FVKESK. This CDR3 reads CASSQDSGYQKLFF. The CDR3 nucleotides read TGTGCCAGCAGCCAAGATTCGGGGTATCAGAAACTGTTTTTT.

This rearrangement joins TRBV30 to TRBJ1-5; TRBD1 might be the D (5 bases). CDR1 and CDR2 (germline): GTSNPN, SVGIG (reference sequence). V was pared by 0 bases and J by 7 bases, with 10 bases between. This CDR3 spans 13 amino acids. The CDR3 DNA reads as TGTGCCTGGAGTGTGGGTGCAGGGCAGCCCCAGCATTTT. This codes for CAWSVGAGQPQHF.

The CDR3 loop is CASSDSMTGPGNTEAFF. CDR3 coding DNA: TGTGCCAGCAGTGACTCGATGACAGGGCCAGGGAACACTGAAGCTTTCTTT. This chain connects TRBV6-4 to TRBJ1-1, with 7 bases matching TRBD1. V was clipped by 0 bases and J by 1 base; unmatched bases: 8. The CDR3 length is 17 residues. Germline assignment: CDR1 MRHNA and CDR2 SNTAGT.

This sequence joins TRBV6-5 and TRBJ2-7; a possible D gene is TRBD2 (6 bases). This CDR3 comprises 15 residues. Germline lookup yields CDR1 MNHEY and CDR2 SVGAGI. Trimming cost V 2 bases and J 2 bases, with 13 bases left between them. The CDR3 spells CASSYVGGRAYEQYF. The CDR3 DNA reads TGTGCCAGCAGTTACGTCGGGGGAAGGGCCTACGAGCAGTACTTC.

The chain links TRBV10-3 to TRBJ1-4; unclear D gene. This CDR3 has 12 residues. The germline V gene has CDR1 ENHRY and CDR2 SYGVKD. V was trimmed by 8 bases and J by 2 bases, leaving 6 bases between them. The CDR3, as DNA: TGTGCCATCGGGAGGACTAATGAAAAACTGTTTTTT. Translated, it gives CAIGRTNEKLFF.

The rearrangement links TRBV5-4 to TRBJ2-1; D might be TRBD2 (7 bases). Germline V CDR1 and CDR2: SGHNT, YYREEE (reference sequence). Trimming shortened V by 2 bases and J by 10 bases, and 16 bases separated the two germline ends. This CDR3 region has 14 residues. CDR3 protein: CASSFGGARDEQFF. The CDR3 coding sequence is TGTGCCAGCAGCTTTGGGGGGGCGAGGGACGAGCAGTTCTTC. The full variable domain, in which reference TRBV5-4 and TRBJ2-1 provide the parts outside the CDR3, is ETGVTQSPTHLIKTRGQQVTLRCSSQSGHNTVSWYQQALGQGPQFIFQYYREEENGRGNFPPRFSGLQFPNYSSELNVNALELDDSALYLCASSFGGARDEQFFGPGTRLTVL.

The V gene is TRBV4-1, the J gene TRBJ1-5; 9 bases are a match to TRBD1. CDR1 MGHRA and CDR2 YSYEKL come from the germline V gene. The CDR3 is made up of 17 amino acids. V was clipped by 0 bases and J by 7 bases; unmatched bases: 10. In DNA, the CDR3 is TGCGCCAGCAGCCAAGATCCAACAGGGGGCGCGAGGCAGCCCCAGCATTTT. Its protein product is CASSQDPTGGARQPQHF.

This clone was seen at least ten times. The sample carries other DNA sequences with the same CDR3. The chain is built from TRBV2 and TRBJ2-2; no firm D call. CDR1 SNHLY and CDR2 FYNNEI come from the germline V gene. The CDR3 is made up of 12 amino acids. The V gene lost 5 bases and the J gene lost 3 bases, with 4 bases spanning the gap. CDR3 DNA sequence: TGTGCCAGCAGTCCGGACACCGGGGAGCTGTTTTTT. This encodes CASSPDTGELFF.

The rearrangement joins TRBV5-1 to TRBJ1-1; 7 bases fit TRBD1. J gave up 5 bases and V 4 bases, and 8 bases lay outside the gene matches. Germline V gene sequence: CDR1 SGHRS, CDR2 YFSETQ. The CDR3 sequence is 14 residues long. The CDR3, as DNA: TGCGCCAGCAGCGAAGGGGGCGCAGGGACTGAAGCTTTCTTT. It translates to CASSEGGAGTEAFF. Variable domain in full (rest from reference TRBV5-1 and TRBJ1-1): KAGVTQTPRYLIKTRGQQVTLSCSPISGHRSVSWYQQTPGQGLQFLFEYFSETQRNKGNFPGRFSGRQFSNSRSEMNVSTLELGDSALYLCASSEGGAGTEAFFGQGTRLTVV.

Only one count was recorded for this clone. The chain uses TRBV9 and TRBJ1-2; 11 nucleotides align to TRBD1. CDR1 is SGDLS and CDR2 is YYNGEE in the germline V gene. Trimming cost V 3 bases and J 5 bases; bases outside gene matches: 6. This CDR3 contains 15 residues. For the CDR3, the DNA is TGTGCCAGCAGCGAGACCGGACAGGGGGCTTATGGCTACACCTTC. Protein sequence: CASSETGQGAYGYTF.

The chain joins TRBV3-1 (or the pseudogene TRBV3-2) to TRBJ2-1; D might be TRBD1 (6 bases). CDR3 size: 15 residues. Deletions cut 2 bases from V and 8 bases from J, with 16 bases between. Germline V gene lookup returns CDR1 LGHDT and CDR2 YNNKEL (reference sequence). The CDR3 reads CASSQQQGIFDEQFF. CDR3 bases: TGTGCCAGCAGCCAACAGCAGGGGATCTTCGATGAGCAGTTCTTC.

The gene calls are TRBV10-2 and TRBJ1-1; perhaps TRBD1 as D (5 bases). Trimming stripped 2 bases from V and 1 base from J, with 5 bases between. The CDR3 sequence is 13 residues long. Germline lookup yields CDR1 WSHSY and CDR2 SAAADI. The CDR3 loop reads CASSEQGNTEAFF. DNA of the CDR3: TGCGCCAGCAGTGAGCAGGGGAACACTGAAGCTTTCTTT.

The V and J genes are TRBV9 and TRBJ1-6, with D perhaps matching TRBD1 (6 bases). From germline, CDR1 is SGDLS and CDR2 YYNGEE. Deletions cut 0 bases from V and 8 bases from J, with 12 bases between. The CDR3 loop spans 15 amino acids. The DNA of the CDR3 is TGTGCCAGCAGCGTAGGGGCAGGGGAATATTCACCCCTCCACTTT. Translating it yields CASSVGAGEYSPLHF.

This chain joins TRBV9 and TRBJ2-1, with 7 bases lining up with TRBD2. The CDR3 spans 16 residues. The V segment lost 1 base and the J segment 3 bases; nucleotides outside the gene matches: 7. Per the germline V gene, CDR1 is SGDLS and CDR2 is YYNGEE. CDR3 region: CASSVSAGVDYNEQFF. CDR3 nucleotides: TGTGCCAGCAGCGTATCGGCGGGGGTGGACTACAATGAGCAGTTCTTC.

The V call is TRBV6-5, the J call TRBJ2-7, with D perhaps TRBD1 (6 bases). V was pared by 4 bases and J by 3 bases, with 13 bases between. CDR1 MNHEY and CDR2 SVGAGI come from the germline V gene. The CDR3 length is 14 residues. For the CDR3, the DNA is TGTGCCAGCAGTTCTCAGGGGAGTTACTACGAGCAGTACTTC. Translated: CASSSQGSYYEQYF.

V and J are TRBV7-2 and TRBJ1-3, with TRBD1 matching over 10 bases. This CDR3 has 17 residues. After removal of 5 bases from V and 0 bases from J, the junction contained 7 bases not matched to a gene. The germline V gene encodes CDR1 SGHTA and CDR2 FQGNSA. The CDR3 spells CASSLGTGAASGNTIYF. The DNA of the CDR3 is TGTGCCAGCAGCCTCGGGACAGGGGCCGCCTCTGGAAACACCATATATTTT.

The chain combines TRBV18 with TRBJ2-1; 10 nucleotides align to TRBD1. J was trimmed by 2 bases and V by 6 bases; bases with no gene match: 4. Germline CDR1 KGHSH, CDR2 LQKENI. CDR3 length: 15 residues. CDR3 nucleotide sequence: TGTGCCAGCTCGCGCGGACAGGGGGCCTACAATGAGCAGTTCTTC. Translating it yields CASSRGQGAYNEQFF.